This T cell receptor (beta chain) was captured in a study of shared clonotypes between healthy human individuals. This table comes from immunoSEQ multiplex PCR, and its TCRdb copy is limited to in-frame clones, with some not included. The data show over a million clones, around 97% seen once. The CDR3 contains 17 residues. Germline V gives CDR1 SEHNR, CDR2 FQNEAQ (reference sequence). The V segment lost 3 bases and the J segment 5 bases; nucleotides outside the gene matches: 10. The clonotype was recovered from a man aged 25 to 40 in good health. Source material: naive CD4+ T cells sorted from blood. As for subset: CD45RA+ positively selected. The rearrangement joins TRBV7-9 to TRBJ2-1, with 10 bases lining up with TRBD2. As DNA, the CDR3 is TGTGCCAGCAGCTTGGGTTCTAGCGGGAGCATGGACAATGAGCAGTTCTTC. Translating it yields CASSLGSSGSMDNEQFF.